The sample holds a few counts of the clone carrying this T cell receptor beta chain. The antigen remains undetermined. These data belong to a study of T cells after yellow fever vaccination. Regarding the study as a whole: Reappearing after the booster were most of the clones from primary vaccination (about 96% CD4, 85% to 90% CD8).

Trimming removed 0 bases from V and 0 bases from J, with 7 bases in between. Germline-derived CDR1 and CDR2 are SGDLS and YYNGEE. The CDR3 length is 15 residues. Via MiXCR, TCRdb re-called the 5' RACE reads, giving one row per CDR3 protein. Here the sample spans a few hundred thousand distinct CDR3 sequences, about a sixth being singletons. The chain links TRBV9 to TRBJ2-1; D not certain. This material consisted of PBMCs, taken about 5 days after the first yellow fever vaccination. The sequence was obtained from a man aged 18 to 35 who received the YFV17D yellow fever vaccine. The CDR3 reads CASSVAASSYNEQFF. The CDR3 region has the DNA TGTGCCAGCAGCGTAGCGGCGAGCTCCTACAATGAGCAGTTCTTC.